The 21 T cell receptor beta chains in this list originate from one sample, sequenced in a study of cytomegalovirus exposure and HLA in healthy donors. The PCR was carried out with 60 Vbeta primers and 13 Jbeta primers. The repertoire was sequenced with immunoSEQ multiplex PCR; TCRdb's copy has only in-frame clones and lacks some. The data contain 150,000 or so clones, around 80% of them singletons. The sequenced sample was PBMCs. Receptor source: a woman aged 40-49 years in good health and CMV-seronegative.

V gene TRBV6-1 combines with J gene TRBJ1-1, with 7 positions matching TRBD1. The ends lost 1 base at V and 10 bases at J; junction bases unmatched: 9. The germline V gene has CDR1 MNHNS and CDR2 SASEGT. CDR3 length equals 14 residues. CDR3 protein: CASSEGQGDWGAFF. Written as DNA, the CDR3 is TGTGCCAGCAGTGAAGGACAGGGCGATTGGGGAGCTTTCTTT.

The chain recombines TRBV7-9 with TRBJ1-1; D ambiguous. The CDR3 loop spans 12 amino acids. Trimming took off 1 base at V and 11 bases at J, with 11 bases between the two ends. Germline V CDR1 and CDR2: SEHNR, FQNEAQ (reference sequence). CDR3: CASSLDTQRAFF. DNA for the CDR3: TGTGCCAGCAGCTTAGATACCCAGCGGGCTTTCTTT.

The CDR3 protein is CASSFQRDRAAEQFF. DNA of the CDR3: TGCGCCAGCAGCTTTCAACGCGACAGGGCTGCTGAGCAGTTCTTC. The chain has TRBV5-1 and TRBJ2-1; 7 bases match TRBD1. V lost 2 bases and J lost 9; bases outside the gene matches: 11. The CDR3 sequence is 15 residues long. From germline, CDR1 is SGHRS and CDR2 YFSETQ.

This clone was seen only a few times. This rearrangement joins TRBV29-1 to TRBJ2-1; a weak D match, TRBD2 (5 bases). The length of the CDR3 is 12 residues. Per the germline V gene, CDR1 is SQVTM and CDR2 is ANQGSEA. V shed 4 bases and J shed 7 bases, with 11 bases lying between them. The CDR3, as DNA: TGCAGCGTTGCCGGGGATGGGAATGAGCAGTTCTTC. Residues: CSVAGDGNEQFF.

The chain joins TRBV4-2 to TRBJ2-3; 8 positions match TRBD2. Germline lookup yields CDR1 LGHNA and CDR2 YNFKEQ. The V gene end was trimmed by 7 bases and the J gene end by 5 bases; junction bases not matched to a gene: 5. The length of the CDR3 is 13 residues. The CDR3: CASNAGGVDTQYF. The CDR3 DNA reads as TGTGCCAGCAATGCGGGAGGAGTAGATACGCAGTATTTT.

In this sample, this clone turned up a few times. The chain joins TRBV7-8 to TRBJ2-3; 7 bases agree with TRBD2. The CDR3 totals 16 residues. Unmatched junction bases numbered 10, after V lost 0 bases and J lost 7 bases. The germline V gene has CDR1 SGHVS and CDR2 FQNEAQ. CDR3 protein: CASSLARPGGLHTQYF. The DNA of the CDR3 is TGTGCCAGCAGCTTAGCGAGACCGGGAGGCCTCCATACGCAGTATTTT.

The rearrangement uses TRBV29-1 and TRBJ2-2; TRBD2 agrees at 8 bases. Trimming removed 4 bases from V and 5 bases from J; junction bases left unmatched: 6. CDR1 and CDR2 (germline): SQVTM, ANQGSEA. This CDR3 region has 14 residues. CDR3 region: CSVVGLAETGELFF. The CDR3 DNA reads as TGCAGCGTTGTTGGACTAGCCGAGACCGGGGAGCTGTTTTTT.

The chain is built from TRBV19 and TRBJ1-5; the D is unclear. Germline V gene sequence: CDR1 LNHDA, CDR2 SQIVND (reference sequence). The CDR3 has 15 amino acids. V was pared by 3 bases and J by 6 bases, with 15 bases between. The CDR3 region has the DNA TGTGCCAGTAGTATTACTAGTCCCATTTTTCAGCCCCAGCATTTT. Protein: CASSITSPIFQPQHF.

V and J are TRBV11-2 and TRBJ2-3, with 10 nucleotides matching TRBD2. The CDR3 totals 12 residues. Germline V gene data show CDR1 as SGHAT and CDR2 as FQNNGV. Trimming at V came to 5 bases and at J to 7 bases, leaving 0 bases not matched to a gene. The CDR3 nucleotides are TGTGCCAGCAGCACTAGCGGGAATACGCAGTATTTT. Translation: CASSTSGNTQYF.

V is TRBV2 and J is TRBJ2-1; TRBD2 matches at 13 bases. The V gene's germline CDR1 is SNHLY and CDR2 FYNNEI. CDR3 size: 18 residues. After removal of 8 bases from V and 7 bases from J, the junction contained 17 bases not matched to a gene. CDR3 residues: CASVEGTSGMFILNEQFF. CDR3 in DNA: TGTGCCAGCGTAGAGGGGACTAGCGGGATGTTCATCTTGAATGAGCAGTTCTTC. Full variable domain (rest looked up from reference TRBV2 and TRBJ2-1): EPEVTQTPSHQVTQMGQEVILRCVPISNHLYFYWYRQILGQKVEFLVSFYNNEISEKSEIFDDQFSVERPDGSNFTLKIRSTKLEDSAMYFCASVEGTSGMFILNEQFFGPGTRLTVL.

The chain uses TRBV7-3 and TRBJ2-5; 8 bases fit TRBD1. The J call may be wrong; the DNA end is better matched by TRBJ2-7. Germline V gene sequence: CDR1 SGHTA, CDR2 FQGTGA. The CDR3 covers 17 residues. CDR3 loop: CASSSLDRGEGHYEQYF. CDR3 DNA sequence: TGTGCCAGCAGCTCGCTAGACAGGGGAGAGGGGCACTACGAGCAGTACTTC.

This chain links TRBV28 with TRBJ1-4; TRBD1 might be the D (6 bases). The CDR3 loop spans 14 amino acids. V lost 3 bases to trimming and J lost 7 bases, with 12 bases between them. Germline V CDR1 and CDR2: MDHEN, SYDVKM. CDR3 sequence (DNA): TGTGCCAGCAGTTTGGGGGGGCTCGGTGAAAAACTGTTTTTT. Translating it yields CASSLGGLGEKLFF.

The chain couples TRBV7-9 to TRBJ2-7, with 10 positions matching TRBD2. CDR3 size: 18 residues. Trimming took 5 bases from V and 3 from J; bases not matched to a gene: 16. Germline V gene sequence: CDR1 SEHNR, CDR2 FQNEAQ (reference sequence). CDR3 nucleotide sequence: TGTGCCAGCAGCCCATGGACAGGGTTTGCTAGCGGGAGCTACGAGCAGTACTTC. It specifies CASSPWTGFASGSYEQYF.

The chain has TRBV7-9 and TRBJ1-6; D remains unclear. With 1 base removed from V and 6 bases from J, the gap between germline ends came to 10 bases. There are 15 residues in the CDR3. Germline CDR1 reads SEHNR; CDR2 reads FQNEAQ (reference sequence). The CDR3 region has the DNA TGTGCCAGCAGCTTAGACGTCGCGTCTAATTCACCCCTCCACTTT. Translated: CASSLDVASNSPLHF.

The V gene is TRBV6-5, the J gene TRBJ2-7, with D possibly TRBD2 on 6 matching bases. This CDR3 has 15 amino acids. Germline loops: CDR1 MNHEY, CDR2 SVGAGI. The ends were cut back, 5 bases at V and 5 bases at J, with 19 bases in the middle. The CDR3 bases are TGTGCCAGCAGTACCGGAGGGTACTCCAACCACGAGCAGTACTTC. It yields the protein CASSTGGYSNHEQYF.

The J gene is TRBJ1-2, the V gene TRBV7-2, with 8 bases lining up with TRBD1. The junction had 15 bases not matched to a gene; V was cut back by 2 bases and J by 4 bases. Germline V gene data show CDR1 as SGHTA and CDR2 as FQGNSA. This CDR3 is 18 amino acids long. CDR3 sequence: CASSLPSGTGGARYGYTF. The CDR3 DNA reads as TGTGCCAGCAGCTTACCATCCGGGACAGGAGGTGCCCGCTATGGCTACACCTTC.

This rearrangement joins TRBV29-1 to TRBJ2-1, with unresolved D. V was shortened by 3 bases and J by 3 bases, with 9 bases between the two germline ends. The CDR3 sequence is 13 residues long. Germline V lookup: CDR1 SQVTM, CDR2 ANQGSEA. The DNA for the CDR3 is TGCAGCGTTGAGGCTTCCCGCTACAATGAGCAGTTCTTC. Translating it yields CSVEASRYNEQFF.

The rearrangement links TRBV5-4 to TRBJ2-3, with 9 bases fitting TRBD1. The CDR3 is 18 residues long. The V gene's germline CDR1 is SGHNT and CDR2 YYREEE (reference sequence). With 0 bases clipped from V and 4 bases from J, the junction kept 12 bases outside the gene matches. CDR3 sequence: CASSLATGTGGLSDTQYF. The CDR3 DNA follows: TGTGCCAGCAGCTTGGCAACCGGCACAGGGGGCCTCTCAGATACGCAGTATTTT.

This rearrangement joins TRBV6-1 to TRBJ2-7; 7 bases align to TRBD1. V lost 1 base, J lost 8 bases, and 2 bases stayed unmatched. This CDR3 has 12 amino acids. The germline V gene has CDR1 MNHNS and CDR2 SASEGT. Here the CDR3 DNA reads TGTGCCAGCAGTGAAGGGGGACAGAAGCAGTACTTC. Protein sequence: CASSEGGQKQYF.

The chain combines TRBV6-6 with TRBJ2-7; 9 bases agree with TRBD1. The CDR3 is made up of 14 amino acids. Per the germline V gene, CDR1 is MNHNY and CDR2 is SVGAGI (reference sequence). Trimming took 6 bases from V and 3 from J; bases not matched to a gene: 6. This CDR3 reads CASSPDRGGYEQYF. CDR3 nucleotides: TGTGCCAGCAGCCCAGACAGGGGGGGCTACGAGCAGTACTTC.

The chain employs TRBV29-1 and TRBJ2-7, with TRBD2 identical over 7 bases. The CDR3 has 14 residues. V dropped 1 base and J dropped 2; count of bases not matched to a gene: 5. The germline V gene has CDR1 SQVTM and CDR2 ANQGSEA. The CDR3 reads CSVEGIAGPYEQYF. CDR3 sequence (DNA): TGCAGCGTTGAAGGCATAGCGGGCCCCTACGAGCAGTACTTC.